Reported below is one T cell receptor (beta chain). Assay: immunoSEQ multiplex PCR; the TCRdb copy retains only in-frame clones and omits some. The data show fewer than 200,000 clones, about 88% seen once. Looked up from germline, CDR1 is KGHSH and CDR2 is LQKENI. The CDR3 extends over 13 amino acids. Between the trimmed V and J ends, which lost 4 bases and 7 bases, there was a span of 11 bases. These data come from a study of T cell responses to AZD1222 COVID-19 vaccine. The sequenced sample was peripheral blood, obtained on day 0 of AZD1222 vaccination. The clonotype originates from an adult in good health. The V gene is TRBV18, the J gene TRBJ1-5; weak D call: TRBD1 (6 bases). The CDR3 DNA sequence: TGTGCCAGCTCACTGGACAGAGGCCAGCCCCAGCATTTT. Translation: CASSLDRGQPQHF.